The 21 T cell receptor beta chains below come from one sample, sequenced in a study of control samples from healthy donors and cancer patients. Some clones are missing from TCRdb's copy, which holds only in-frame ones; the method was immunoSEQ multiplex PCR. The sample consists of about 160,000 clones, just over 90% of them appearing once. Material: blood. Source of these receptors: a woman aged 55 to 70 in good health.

The CDR3 sequence is CASSGRLDNQPQHF. DNA of the CDR3: TGTGCCAGCTCAGGTCGATTGGACAATCAGCCCCAGCATTTT. V usage is TRBV18 and J usage is TRBJ1-5, with D hard to call. Germline loops: CDR1 KGHSH, CDR2 LQKENI. The CDR3 is 14 amino acids. The germline V and J ends were trimmed by 5 bases and 3 bases, with 11 bases remaining between them.

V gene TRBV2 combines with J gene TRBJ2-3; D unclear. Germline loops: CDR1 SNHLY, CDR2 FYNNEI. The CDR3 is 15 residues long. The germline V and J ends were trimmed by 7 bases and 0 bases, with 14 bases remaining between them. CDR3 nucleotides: TGTGCCAGCATGGTCTCCGGTACTAGCACAGATACGCAGTATTTT. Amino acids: CASMVSGTSTDTQYF. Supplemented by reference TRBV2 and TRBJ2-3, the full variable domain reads EPEVTQTPSHQVTQMGQEVILRCVPISNHLYFYWYRQILGQKVEFLVSFYNNEISEKSEIFDDQFSVERPDGSNFTLKIRSTKLEDSAMYFCASMVSGTSTDTQYFGPGTRLTVL.

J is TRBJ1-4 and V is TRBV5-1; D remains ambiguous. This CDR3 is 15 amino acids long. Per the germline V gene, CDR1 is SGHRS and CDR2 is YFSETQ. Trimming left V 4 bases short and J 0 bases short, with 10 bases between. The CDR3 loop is CASSPDTSTNEKLFF. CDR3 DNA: TGCGCCAGCAGCCCAGACACCTCAACTAATGAAAAACTGTTTTTT. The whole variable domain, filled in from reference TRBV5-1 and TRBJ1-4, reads KAGVTQTPRYLIKTRGQQVTLSCSPISGHRSVSWYQQTPGQGLQFLFEYFSETQRNKGNFPGRFSGRQFSNSRSEMNVSTLELGDSALYLCASSPDTSTNEKLFFGSGTQLSVL.

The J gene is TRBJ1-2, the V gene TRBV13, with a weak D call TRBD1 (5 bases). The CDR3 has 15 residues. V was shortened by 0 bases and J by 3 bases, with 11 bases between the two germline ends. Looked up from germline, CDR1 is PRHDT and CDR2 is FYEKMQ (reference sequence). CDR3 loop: CASSLGSGGDYGYTF. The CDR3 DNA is TGTGCCAGCAGCTTAGGGTCGGGGGGAGACTATGGCTACACCTTC.

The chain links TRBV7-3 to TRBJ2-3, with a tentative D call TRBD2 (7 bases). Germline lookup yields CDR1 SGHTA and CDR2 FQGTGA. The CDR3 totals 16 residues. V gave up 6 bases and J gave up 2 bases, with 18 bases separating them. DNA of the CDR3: TGTGCCAGCAGTTCAAACGGGGGGCATAACACAGATACGCAGTATTTT. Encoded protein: CASSSNGGHNTDTQYF.

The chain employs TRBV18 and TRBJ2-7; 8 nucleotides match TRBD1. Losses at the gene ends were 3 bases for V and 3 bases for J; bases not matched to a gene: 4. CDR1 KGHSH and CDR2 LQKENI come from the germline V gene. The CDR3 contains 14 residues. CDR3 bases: TGTGCCAGCTCACCCGGACAGGGAATCTACGAGCAGTACTTC. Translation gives CASSPGQGIYEQYF.

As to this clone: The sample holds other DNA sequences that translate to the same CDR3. The CDR3 protein is CASSLNSNTEAFF. The CDR3 region has the DNA TGTGCCAGCAGCCTCAACTCGAACACTGAAGCTTTCTTT. The rearrangement joins TRBV7-9 to TRBJ1-1; D unclear. The germline V gene encodes CDR1 SEHNR and CDR2 FQNEAQ (reference sequence). The CDR3 sequence is 13 residues long. V lost 5 bases and J lost 1, with 8 bases in between.

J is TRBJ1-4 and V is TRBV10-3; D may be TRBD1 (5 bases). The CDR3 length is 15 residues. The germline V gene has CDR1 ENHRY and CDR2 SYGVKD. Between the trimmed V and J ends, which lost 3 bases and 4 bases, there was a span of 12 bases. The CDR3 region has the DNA TGTGCCATCAGTGAACGGGGGTTCGATAATGAAAAACTGTTTTTT. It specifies CAISERGFDNEKLFF.

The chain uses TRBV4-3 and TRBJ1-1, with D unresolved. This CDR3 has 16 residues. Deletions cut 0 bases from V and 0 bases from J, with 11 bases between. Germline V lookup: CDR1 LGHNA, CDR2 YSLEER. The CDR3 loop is CASSQDVGSLNTEAFF. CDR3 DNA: TGCGCCAGCAGCCAAGATGTGGGGTCCTTGAACACTGAAGCTTTCTTT.

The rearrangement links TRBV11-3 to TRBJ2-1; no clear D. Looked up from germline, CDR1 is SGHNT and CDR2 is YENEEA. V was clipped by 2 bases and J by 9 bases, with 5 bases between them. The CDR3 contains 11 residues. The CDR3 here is CASSLLGEQFF. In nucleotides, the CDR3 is TGTGCCAGCAGCTTACTGGGTGAGCAGTTCTTC.

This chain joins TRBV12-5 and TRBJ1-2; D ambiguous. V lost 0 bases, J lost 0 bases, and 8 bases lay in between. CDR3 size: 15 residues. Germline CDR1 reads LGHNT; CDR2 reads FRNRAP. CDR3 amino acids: CASGLVREANYGYTF. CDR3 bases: TGTGCTAGTGGTTTGGTAAGAGAAGCTAACTATGGCTACACCTTC.

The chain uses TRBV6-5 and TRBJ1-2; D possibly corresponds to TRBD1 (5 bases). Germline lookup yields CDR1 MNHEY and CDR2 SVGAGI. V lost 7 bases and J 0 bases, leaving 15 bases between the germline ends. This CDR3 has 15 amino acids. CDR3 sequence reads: CASTSPGGSNYGYTF. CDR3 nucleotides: TGTGCCAGCACCTCCCCGGGGGGTTCTAACTATGGCTACACCTTC.

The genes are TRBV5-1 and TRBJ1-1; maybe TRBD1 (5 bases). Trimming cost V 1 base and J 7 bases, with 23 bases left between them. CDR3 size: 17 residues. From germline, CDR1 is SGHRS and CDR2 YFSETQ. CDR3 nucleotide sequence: TGCGCCAGCAGCTTGCGGTCCTCCCGTGGGGGTGGTAGTGAAGCTTTCTTT. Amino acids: CASSLRSSRGGGSEAFF.

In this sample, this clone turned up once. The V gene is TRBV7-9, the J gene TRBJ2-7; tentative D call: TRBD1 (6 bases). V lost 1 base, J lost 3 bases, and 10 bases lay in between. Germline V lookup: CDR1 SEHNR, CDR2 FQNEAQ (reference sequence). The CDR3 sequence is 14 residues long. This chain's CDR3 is CASSLGQGFYEQYF. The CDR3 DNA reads TGTGCCAGCAGCTTAGGGCAGGGGTTCTACGAGCAGTACTTC. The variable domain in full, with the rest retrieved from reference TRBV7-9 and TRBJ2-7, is DTGVSQNPRHKITKRGQNVTFRCDPISEHNRLYWYRQTLGQGPEFLTYFQNEAQLEKSRLLSDRFSAERPKGSFSTLEIQRTEQGDSAMYLCASSLGQGFYEQYFGPGTRLTVT.

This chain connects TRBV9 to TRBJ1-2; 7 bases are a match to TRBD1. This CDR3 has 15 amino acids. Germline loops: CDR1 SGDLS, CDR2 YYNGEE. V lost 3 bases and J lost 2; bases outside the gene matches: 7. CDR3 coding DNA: TGTGCCAGCAGCGCAGGGGGGTCGGGAAACTATGGCTACACCTTC. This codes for CASSAGGSGNYGYTF.

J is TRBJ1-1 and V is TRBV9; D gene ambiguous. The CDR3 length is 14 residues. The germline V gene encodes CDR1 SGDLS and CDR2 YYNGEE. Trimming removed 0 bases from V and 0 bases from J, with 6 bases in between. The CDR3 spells CASSVDNVNTEAFF. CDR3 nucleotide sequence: TGTGCCAGCAGCGTAGACAACGTGAACACTGAAGCTTTCTTT.

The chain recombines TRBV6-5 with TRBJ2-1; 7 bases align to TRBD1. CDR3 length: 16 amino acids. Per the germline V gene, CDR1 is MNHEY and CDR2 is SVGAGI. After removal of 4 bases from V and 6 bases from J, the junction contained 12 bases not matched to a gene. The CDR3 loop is CASSSDRSSDINEQFF. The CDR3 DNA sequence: TGTGCCAGCAGTTCGGACAGGTCCTCCGATATCAATGAGCAGTTCTTC.

The CDR3, as DNA: TGTGCCAGCAGAGGTGGGGGGGTTAGGCAGCCCCAGCATTTT. Its translation: CASRGGGVRQPQHF. V and J are TRBV2 and TRBJ1-5; a possible D gene is TRBD1 (5 bases). The CDR3 loop spans 14 amino acids. Trimming removed 6 bases from V and 7 bases from J, with 16 bases in between. From germline, CDR1 is SNHLY and CDR2 FYNNEI.

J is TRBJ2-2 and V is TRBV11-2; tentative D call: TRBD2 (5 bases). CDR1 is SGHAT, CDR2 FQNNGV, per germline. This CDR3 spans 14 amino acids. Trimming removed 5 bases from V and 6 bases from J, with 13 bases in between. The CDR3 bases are TGTGCCAGCAGCCTACTAGTTTCGGCCGGGGAGCTGTTTTTT. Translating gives CASSLLVSAGELFF.

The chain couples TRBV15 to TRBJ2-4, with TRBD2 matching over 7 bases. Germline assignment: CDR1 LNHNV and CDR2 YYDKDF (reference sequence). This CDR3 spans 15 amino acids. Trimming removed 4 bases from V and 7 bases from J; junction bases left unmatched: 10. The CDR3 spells CATSTPSLARNIQYF. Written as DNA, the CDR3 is TGTGCCACCAGCACCCCCTCACTAGCGAGGAACATTCAGTACTTC. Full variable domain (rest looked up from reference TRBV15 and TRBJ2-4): DAMVIQNPRYQVTQFGKPVTLSCSQTLNHNVMYWYQQKSSQAPKLLFHYYDKDFNNEADTPDNFQSRRPNTSFCFLDIRSPGLGDTAMYLCATSTPSLARNIQYFGAGTRLSVL.

This chain's CDR3 is CASSLADKRTGGSPLHF. DNA of the CDR3: TGTGCCAGCAGCTTAGCGGATAAACGGACAGGGGGTTCACCCCTCCACTTT. This sequence joins TRBV7-2 and TRBJ1-6; 10 nucleotides align to TRBD1. V was clipped by 0 bases and J by 9 bases; unmatched bases: 8. Germline loops: CDR1 SGHTA, CDR2 FQGNSA. The CDR3 totals 17 residues.